This T cell receptor beta chain was observed in a study of blood T cell repertoires in COVID-19 (TCRdb year 2020). The study in broad terms: Collaborator samples came from the United States, Italy and Spain and covered acute and convalescent phases of COVID-19. The prospective study material was composed of cDNA or gDNA derived from T cells, B-cell-depleted T cells, or PBMCs. The dataset comprised deeply sampled blood TCRbeta repertoires from subjects exposed to, actively infected with, or recovered from COVID-19. The repertoires were released in a freely available public database intended as a resource for research on the immune response to SARS-CoV-2. Samples came from the ongoing ImmuneRACE study (first 160 participants) plus 1,254 subjects from 6 global collaborators. Sample metadata almost always included a de-identified subject ID, COVID-19 status, age in years and sex. Where available, HLA class I and class II types were obtained from metadata supplied by the sample provider rather than from assay-based typing.

As regards this clone: Its antigen target is currently unknown. Base-call qualities are not available, and no considerably larger clone is one nucleotide away.

A second Seattle source provided samples from volunteer blood donors who had recovered from COVID-19. The collaborating institutions used their own protocols to collect whole blood in K2EDTA tubes. For TCRbeta analysis, collaborators shipped samples in one of three forms: frozen whole blood, isolated PBMCs, or DNA extracted from either of those sample types. TCRbeta CDR3 regions were amplified from genomic DNA using the immunoSEQ Assay, a bias-controlled multiplex PCR. The authors processed their data as follows. The number of nucleated cells in each sample was estimated by amplification of reference gene primers within the assay. To quantify the absolute abundance of each unique TCRbeta CDR3 rearrangement, sequence reads were collapsed and filtered. Productive Simpson clonality was computed per sample as the square root of Simpson's diversity index over productive rearrangements. TCRdb obtained this table from immuneACCESS and retained in-frame rearrangements with V and J assigned. These tables miss some clones; where compared with another copy, unresolved V genes account for less than half of the shortfall, and the remainder is unexplained. Clone size and the V and J calls come from that table; the DNA yielded D and trimming. The sample profile shows roughly 250,000 clones; around 90% of them were found once. The ten top clones hold more than 6% of the sample.

Overall study results and their limits: Clinical and demographic metadata were provided uncurated, with the amount varying by source and participant.

Taken from the germline V gene, the CDR1 and CDR2 loops are MGHRA and YSYEKL. The CDR3 has 16 amino acids, counting the end cysteine and phenylalanine. The sequence is cut down to CDR3 DNA, 48 bases in frame from base 1. The junction shows trimming of 2 bases on V and 0 bases on J, and the gene matches do not reach 7 bases of it. This clonotype was sampled from a man aged 60 to 75 who had recovered from COVID-19. The chain is assembled from TRBV4-1 and TRBJ2-7; 7 bases in between match TRBD1. The sample was peripheral blood. The nucleotides read TGCGCCAGCAGCCAAACGGAGACAGGGAGCTCCTACGAGCAGTACTTC. This sequence encodes CASSQTETGSSYEQYF.